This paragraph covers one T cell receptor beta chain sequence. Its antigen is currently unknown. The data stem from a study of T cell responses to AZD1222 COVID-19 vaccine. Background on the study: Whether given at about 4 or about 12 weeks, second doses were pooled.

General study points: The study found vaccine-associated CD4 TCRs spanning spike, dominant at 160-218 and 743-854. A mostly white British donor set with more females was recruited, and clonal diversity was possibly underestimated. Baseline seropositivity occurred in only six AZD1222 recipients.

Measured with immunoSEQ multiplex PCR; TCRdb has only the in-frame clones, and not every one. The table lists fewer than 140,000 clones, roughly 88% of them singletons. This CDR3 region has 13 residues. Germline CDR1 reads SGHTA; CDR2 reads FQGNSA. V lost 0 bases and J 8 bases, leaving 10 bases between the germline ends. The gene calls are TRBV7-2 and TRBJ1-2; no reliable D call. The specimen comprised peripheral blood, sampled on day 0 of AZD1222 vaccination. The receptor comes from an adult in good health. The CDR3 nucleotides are TGTGCCAGCAGCTTAGCGGGCGGGAGGGGCTACACCTTC. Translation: CASSLAGGRGYTF.